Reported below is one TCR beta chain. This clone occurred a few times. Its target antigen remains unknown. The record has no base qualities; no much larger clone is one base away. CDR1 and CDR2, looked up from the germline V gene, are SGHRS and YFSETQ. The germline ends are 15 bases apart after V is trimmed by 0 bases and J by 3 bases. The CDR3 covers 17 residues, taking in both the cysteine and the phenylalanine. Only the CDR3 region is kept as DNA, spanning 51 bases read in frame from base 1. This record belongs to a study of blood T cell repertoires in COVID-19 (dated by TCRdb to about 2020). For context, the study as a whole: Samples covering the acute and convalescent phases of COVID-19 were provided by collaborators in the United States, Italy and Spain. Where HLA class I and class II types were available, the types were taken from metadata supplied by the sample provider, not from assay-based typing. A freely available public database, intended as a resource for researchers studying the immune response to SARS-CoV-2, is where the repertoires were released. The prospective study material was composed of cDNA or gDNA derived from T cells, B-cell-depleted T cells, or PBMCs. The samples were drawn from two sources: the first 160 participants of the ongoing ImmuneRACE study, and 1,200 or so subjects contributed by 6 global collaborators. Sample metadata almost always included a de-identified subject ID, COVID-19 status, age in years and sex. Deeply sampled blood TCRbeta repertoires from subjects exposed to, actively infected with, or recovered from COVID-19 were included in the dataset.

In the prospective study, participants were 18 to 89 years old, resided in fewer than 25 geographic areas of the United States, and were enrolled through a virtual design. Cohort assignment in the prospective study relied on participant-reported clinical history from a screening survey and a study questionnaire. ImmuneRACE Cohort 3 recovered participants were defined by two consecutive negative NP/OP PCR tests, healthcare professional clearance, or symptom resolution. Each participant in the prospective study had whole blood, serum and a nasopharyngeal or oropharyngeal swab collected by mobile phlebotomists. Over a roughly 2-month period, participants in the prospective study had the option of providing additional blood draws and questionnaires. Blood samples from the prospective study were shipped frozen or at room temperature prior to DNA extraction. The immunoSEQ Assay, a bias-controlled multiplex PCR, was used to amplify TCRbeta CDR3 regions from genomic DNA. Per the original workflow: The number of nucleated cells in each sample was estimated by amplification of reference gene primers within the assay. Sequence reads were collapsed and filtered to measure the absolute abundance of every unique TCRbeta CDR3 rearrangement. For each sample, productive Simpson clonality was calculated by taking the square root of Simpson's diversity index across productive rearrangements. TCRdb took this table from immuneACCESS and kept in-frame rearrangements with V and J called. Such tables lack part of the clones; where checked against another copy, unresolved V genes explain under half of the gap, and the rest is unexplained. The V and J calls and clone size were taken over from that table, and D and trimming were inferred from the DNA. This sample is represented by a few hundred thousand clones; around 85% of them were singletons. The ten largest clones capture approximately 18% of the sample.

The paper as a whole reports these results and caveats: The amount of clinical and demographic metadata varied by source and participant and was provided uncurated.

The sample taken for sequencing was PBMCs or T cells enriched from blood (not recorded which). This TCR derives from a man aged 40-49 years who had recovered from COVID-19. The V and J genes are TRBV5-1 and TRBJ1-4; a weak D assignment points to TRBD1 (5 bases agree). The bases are TGCGCCAGCAGCTTGGGAGCATCCAGGGAAGCTAATGAAAAACTGTTTTTT. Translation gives CASSLGASREANEKLFF.